This is a list of T cell receptor beta chains from one sample in a study of read filtering for tumor transcriptome and immune sequencing. Each CDR3 protein gets one entry after TCRdb re-called the reads with MiXCR. The data show approximately 40,000 distinct CDR3 sequences, approximately 13% seen once. Sequencing input: a population of CD138-negative cells sorted from bone marrow. The receptors come from a donor aged 40 or over with multiple myeloma. The CDR3 runs from the conserved cysteine through the conserved F or W. The D gene is left open where the match is weak. Part of the rows lack a size; the others show once, few, many or a class for expanded clones.

clone_size,v_call,d_call,cdr3_length,j_call,cdr3_aa,cdr3_nt
few,TRBV28,NA,13,TRBJ1-1,CASSPSGQIEAFF,TGTGCCAGCAGCCCGTCCGGGCAGATTGAAGCTTTCTTT
many,TRBV6-2/TRBV6-3,NA,15,TRBJ2-3,CASSYYGDGADTQYF,TGTGCCAGCAGTTACTACGGGGATGGGGCAGATACGCAGTATTTT
many,TRBV28,NA,15,TRBJ2-4,CASSSTEYAKNIQYF,TGTGCCAGCAGTTCGACAGAATACGCCAAAAACATTCAGTACTTC
many,TRBV19,NA,16,TRBJ2-1,CASRYSGTTRYNEQFF,TGTGCCAGTAGGTACTCCGGGACAACCCGCTACAATGAGCAGTTCTTC
many,TRBV6-1,TRBD1,16,TRBJ2-2,CASRKGGSAGAGELFF,TGTGCCAGCAGGAAAGGGGGCTCCGCCGGTGCCGGGGAGCTGTTTTTT
few,TRBV7-8,NA,16,TRBJ1-2,CASSLAVSGANYGYTF,TGTGCCAGCAGCTTAGCGGTGTCCGGGGCCAACTATGGCTACACCTTC
once,TRBV20-1,NA,14,TRBJ2-7,CSATPRGRGYEQYF,TGCAGTGCTACCCCCCGGGGCAGAGGGTACGAGCAGTACTTC
once,TRBV10-3,TRBD1,16,TRBJ2-3,CAISAGTGKGADTQYF,TGTGCCATCAGCGCCGGGACAGGAAAGGGCGCAGATACGCAGTATTTT
many,TRBV5-1,TRBD1,16,TRBJ1-1,CASSSDPGQGSTEAFF,TGCGCCAGCAGCAGTGATCCGGGACAGGGGAGCACTGAAGCTTTCTTT
few,TRBV23-1,NA,13,TRBJ2-3,CASKLGGTDTQYF,TGCGCCAGCAAGCTGGGAGGCACAGATACGCAGTATTTT
many,TRBV7-2,TRBD1,15,TRBJ1-1,CASSLRRGGYTEAFF,TGTGCCAGCAGCTTACGTCGAGGGGGCTACACTGAAGCTTTCTTT
few,TRBV23-1,NA,14,TRBJ1-5,CASRGRQDNQPQHF,TGCGCCAGCAGGGGCCGACAGGACAATCAGCCCCAGCATTTT
many,TRBV4-2,NA,14,TRBJ2-7,CASSRSPLSGEQYF,TGTGCCAGCAGCCGCTCGCCCTTATCGGGGGAGCAGTACTTC
many,TRBV19,TRBD2,19,TRBJ2-1,CASSPNWRSGSSSGNEQFF,TGTGCCAGTAGTCCCAATTGGCGTAGCGGGAGTTCGTCCGGCAATGAGCAGTTCTTC
many,TRBV12-5,TRBD1,14,TRBJ1-1,CASGGTGGLTEAFF,TGTGCTAGTGGTGGGACAGGGGGCCTAACTGAAGCTTTCTTT
many,TRBV20-1,TRBD2,12,TRBJ2-4,CSAPSGFDIQYF,TGCAGTGCTCCTAGCGGGTTCGACATTCAGTACTTC
many,TRBV2,NA,17,TRBJ2-1,CASSLFQVSTKGNEQFF,TGTGCCAGCAGTCTTTTCCAGGTCTCTACTAAGGGAAATGAGCAGTTCTTC
many,TRBV11-2,NA,14,TRBJ2-1,CASSLGRAANEQFF,TGTGCCAGCAGCTTAGGCCGGGCCGCCAATGAGCAGTTCTTC
few,TRBV20-1,NA,13,TRBJ2-2,CSATGGRHRGAVF,TGCAGTGCTACTGGGGGTCGGCACCGGGGAGCTGTTTTT
many,TRBV7-6,NA,13,TRBJ2-1,CASSPGTGFEQFF,TGTGCCAGCAGCCCGGGGACGGGCTTTGAGCAGTTCTTC
many,TRBV5-1,TRBD2,15,TRBJ2-7,CASSLLSSGPSEQYF,TGCGCCAGCAGCTTGCTGTCTAGCGGGCCGTCCGAGCAGTACTTC
many,TRBV6-2/TRBV6-3,TRBD1,15,TRBJ2-2,CASSPGTGKTGELFF,TGTGCCAGCAGCCCCGGGACAGGGAAGACCGGGGAGCTGTTTTTT
many,TRBV7-2,NA,14,TRBJ1-3,CASSLSQGQNTIYF,TGTGCCAGCAGCTTGAGCCAGGGACAAAACACCATATATTTT
many,TRBV11-2,NA,13,TRBJ1-1,CASSLKGSRESFF,TGTGCCAGCAGCCTCAAGGGATCCAGGGAATCTTTCTTT
many,TRBV19,TRBD1,15,TRBJ1-5,CASSKGQGGNQPQHF,TGTGCCAGTAGTAAAGGACAGGGGGGAAATCAGCCCCAGCATTTT
many,TRBV6-5,TRBD2,15,TRBJ2-7,CASSYSSGSSYEQYF,TGTGCCAGCAGTTACTCTAGCGGGAGCTCCTACGAGCAGTACTTC
NA,TRBV5-1,TRBD2,15,TRBJ2-5,CASSSGTSVQETLYF,TGCGCCAGCAGCTCCGGGACTAGCGTACAAGAGACCCTGTACTTC
many,TRBV28,TRBD2,15,TRBJ2-2,CASRKASGRASELFF,TGTGCCAGCAGAAAAGCTAGCGGGAGGGCTTCGGAGCTGTTTTTT
many,TRBV6-6,NA,13,TRBJ2-7,CASSYGPSYEQYF,TGTGCCAGCAGTTACGGGCCCTCCTACGAGCAGTACTTC
many,TRBV7-8,NA,14,TRBJ1-1,CASSSSTRYTEAFF,TGTGCCAGCAGCTCCTCGACACGGTACACTGAAGCTTTCTTT
NA,TRBV7-9,NA,13,TRBJ2-2,CASSLALVGELFF,TGTGCCAGCAGCTTAGCCCTAGTCGGGGAGCTGTTTTTT
many,TRBV29-1,TRBD2,13,TRBJ2-7,CSVGDYTSYEQYF,TGCAGCGTGGGGGACTACACCTCCTACGAGCAGTACTTC
once,TRBV23-1,NA,19,TRBJ2-6,CASSQSTQGSTSGANVLTF,TGCGCCAGCAGTCAATCGACCCAGGGCTCCACTTCTGGGGCCAACGTCCTGACTTTC
many,TRBV27,NA,13,TRBJ2-1,CASSSLPGNEQFF,TGTGCCAGCAGTTCCCTTCCGGGCAATGAGCAGTTCTTC
many,TRBV2,NA,15,TRBJ2-4,CASTIGGPTKNIQYF,TGTGCCAGCACCATTGGGGGTCCTACCAAAAACATTCAGTACTTC
many,TRBV30,NA,14,TRBJ2-2,CAWSGGRNTGELFF,TGTGCCTGGAGTGGGGGAAGAAACACCGGGGAGCTGTTTTTT
many,TRBV10-2,NA,13,TRBJ2-5,CASSGNRWETQYF,TGCGCCAGCAGTGGAAACCGATGGGAGACCCAGTACTTC
many,TRBV24-1,TRBD1,11,TRBJ2-3,CATSDKGQGYF,TGTGCCACCAGTGATAAGGGACAGGGCTATTTT
many,TRBV13,NA,14,TRBJ1-5,CASSLGGLNQPQHF,TGTGCCAGCAGCTTGGGCGGATTAAATCAGCCCCAGCATTTT
many,TRBV11-2,NA,11,TRBJ2-3,CASSVTDTQYF,TGTGCCAGCAGCGTGACAGATACGCAGTATTTT
many,TRBV29-1,TRBD1,15,TRBJ2-1,CSVAGQVTLYNEQFF,TGCAGCGTTGCCGGACAGGTCACGCTCTACAATGAGCAGTTCTTC
many,TRBV29-1,NA,13,TRBJ2-3,CSVNFGGTDTQYF,TGCAGCGTGAATTTCGGGGGCACAGATACGCAGTATTTT
many,TRBV7-2,NA,14,TRBJ2-7,CASSPTGLSYEQYF,TGTGCCAGCAGCCCCACCGGGCTGTCCTACGAGCAGTACTTC
many,TRBV10-3,TRBD1,14,TRBJ2-7,CAISGGTGGYEQYF,TGTGCCATCAGTGGTGGGACAGGGGGGTACGAGCAGTACTTC
many,TRBV29-1,TRBD2,13,TRBJ2-7,CSVVAGASYEQYF,TGCAGCGTTGTAGCGGGAGCCTCCTACGAGCAGTACTTC
many,TRBV11-2,NA,14,TRBJ2-5,CASSLFGKQETQYF,TGTGCCAGCAGCTTATTCGGGAAGCAAGAGACCCAGTACTTC
many,TRBV5-5,TRBD2,15,TRBJ2-1,CASSLAASGYNEQFF,TGTGCCAGCAGCTTGGCGGCTAGCGGATACAATGAGCAGTTCTTC
many,TRBV7-2,NA,11,TRBJ2-3,CASSYARAQYF,TGTGCCAGCAGCTACGCGAGGGCGCAGTATTTT
few,TRBV5-1,NA,15,TRBJ1-1,CASSLFFLENTEAFF,TGCGCCAGCAGCTTGTTCTTTTTAGAGAACACTGAAGCTTTCTTT
many,TRBV20-1,NA,14,TRBJ1-6,CSAPLGILNSPLHF,TGCAGTGCTCCCCTTGGGATCCTAAATTCACCCCTCCACTTT
many,TRBV6-2/TRBV6-3,TRBD2,18,TRBJ2-5,CASSRQRLAGGFQETQYF,TGTGCCAGCAGCCGCCAACGACTAGCGGGAGGCTTCCAAGAGACCCAGTACTTC
many,TRBV19,TRBD2,17,TRBJ2-1,CASSIGPSSGSYNEQFF,TGTGCCAGTAGTATAGGCCCCTCTAGCGGGAGCTACAATGAGCAGTTCTTC